These 10 T cell receptor beta chains came from one sample sequenced in a study of shared clonotypes between healthy human individuals. It was CD45RO-negative cells, positively selected for CCR7, that made up naive CD8 cells, with terminally differentiated effector memory CD45RA+ cells excluded. Method: immunoSEQ multiplex PCR; TCRdb's copy keeps in-frame clones and lacks some. Among about 2 million clones, about 95% were seen once, and the ten largest hold 1% to 1.5%. The sequenced material came from naive CD8+ T cells sorted from blood. The receptors shown here come from a man aged 18 to 29 in good health.

This clone has just one count. V gene TRBV14 combines with J gene TRBJ2-2; D possibly corresponds to TRBD1 (5 bases). V shed 0 bases and J shed 6 bases, with 14 bases lying between them. Germline lookup yields CDR1 SGHDN and CDR2 FVKESK. CDR3 length equals 16 residues. As DNA, the CDR3 is TGTGCCAGCAGCCAAGAAGGCAGGGTCGGCGCCGGGGAGCTGTTTTTT. It is translated as CASSQEGRVGAGELFF. Supplemented by reference TRBV14 and TRBJ2-2, the full variable domain reads EAGVTQFPSHSVIEKGQTVTLRCDPISGHDNLYWYRRVMGKEIKFLLHFVKESKQDESGMPNNRFLAERTGGTYSTLKVQPAELEDSGVYFCASSQEGRVGAGELFFGEGSRLTVL.

The chain combines TRBV29-1 with TRBJ1-2; D unclear. V lost 1 base, J lost 7 bases, and 10 bases lay in between. The CDR3 consists of 12 residues. CDR1 is SQVTM and CDR2 is ANQGSEA in the germline V gene. The CDR3 protein is CSVEGSTSGYTF. In DNA form, the CDR3 reads TGCAGCGTTGAAGGGAGCACCTCTGGCTACACCTTC.

V usage is TRBV30 and J usage is TRBJ1-2; a weak D match, TRBD1 (5 bases). Germline V lookup: CDR1 GTSNPN, CDR2 SVGIG (reference sequence). The CDR3 contains 12 residues. V gave up 8 bases and J gave up 4 bases, with 14 bases separating them. Written as DNA, the CDR3 is TGTGCCGAACTCGGAGGGGCCTATGGCTACACCTTC. Its protein is CAELGGAYGYTF.

This clone was counted once. The chain joins TRBV11-2 to TRBJ1-2; 8 nucleotides match TRBD1. The CDR3 runs to 14 residues. The V segment lost 1 base and the J segment 2 bases; nucleotides outside the gene matches: 0. Looked up from germline, CDR1 is SGHAT and CDR2 is FQNNGV. This chain's CDR3 is CASSLGDRNYGYTF. DNA for the CDR3: TGTGCCAGCAGCTTAGGGGACAGGAACTATGGCTACACCTTC.

The V and J genes are TRBV13 and TRBJ2-7; D unresolved. Germline V gene data show CDR1 as PRHDT and CDR2 as FYEKMQ (reference sequence). CDR3 length equals 14 residues. V was pared by 5 bases and J by 2 bases, with 13 bases between. This CDR3 reads CASSTRLEAYEQYF. As DNA, the CDR3 is TGTGCCAGCAGCACCCGACTGGAAGCCTACGAGCAGTACTTC.

The chain has TRBV6-1 and TRBJ2-7; D is uncertain. Germline-derived CDR1 and CDR2 are MNHNS and SASEGT. Trimming cost V 1 base and J 0 bases, with 10 bases left between them. The CDR3 has 15 amino acids. The CDR3 here is CASSEGWSSSYEQYF. The CDR3 DNA reads as TGTGCCAGCAGTGAAGGGTGGTCGAGCTCCTACGAGCAGTACTTC.

This rearrangement joins TRBV7-6 to TRBJ2-7; TRBD2 might be the D (6 bases). Per the germline V gene, CDR1 is SGHVS and CDR2 is FNYEAQ. The CDR3 is 14 amino acids. V was cut by 5 bases and J by 2 bases, with 13 bases left in between. DNA for the CDR3: TGTGCCAGCAGCATTGGGACGGGGGCCTACGAGCAGTACTTC. It yields the protein CASSIGTGAYEQYF.

V gene TRBV4-3 combines with J gene TRBJ2-3; D is ambiguous. CDR1 is LGHNA and CDR2 is YSLEER in the germline V gene. The CDR3 totals 15 residues. The ends were cut back, 4 bases at V and 7 bases at J, with 18 bases in the middle. The CDR3 bases are TGCGCCAGCAGCCCCAACGGAGAGTCCGTCCATACGCAGTATTTT. Translated: CASSPNGESVHTQYF.

As for this clone: Other DNA variants within this sample encode the same CDR3. The CDR3 sequence is CASSLGLASTDTQYF. CDR3 nucleotide sequence: TGCGCCAGCAGCCTGGGTCTAGCGAGCACAGATACGCAGTATTTT. The chain recombines TRBV5-1 with TRBJ2-3, with a possible D match to TRBD2 (6 bases). This CDR3 contains 15 residues. The germline gives CDR1 SGHRS, CDR2 YFSETQ. Trimming took 4 bases from V and 0 from J, leaving 12 bases between them.

The chain carries TRBV6-6 and TRBJ1-4, with 7 bases aligning to TRBD1. Per germline, CDR1 MNHNY and CDR2 SVGAGI (reference sequence). The CDR3 runs 14 residues. After removal of 2 bases from V and 8 bases from J, the junction contained 5 bases not matched to a gene. Here the CDR3 reads CASSYPEGGEKLFF. DNA for the CDR3: TGTGCCAGCAGTTACCCTGAAGGGGGCGAAAAACTGTTTTTT.